Below, one T cell receptor beta chain is given with its context. The CDR3 length is 13 residues. Germline trimming cut 3 bases from V and 5 bases from J; bases unmatched to any gene: 3. Germline CDR1 reads MDHEN; CDR2 reads SYDVKM. This sample is part of a study of control samples from healthy donors and cancer patients. Sequencing was performed with immunoSEQ multiplex PCR; in TCRdb, only in-frame clones are kept and a portion is missing. The sample consists of 100,000 or so clones, approximately 93% of them appearing once. This clonotype originated in a woman in her thirties in good health. The chain joins TRBV28 to TRBJ1-2, with 7 bases aligning to TRBD1. The sample was blood. CDR3 residues: CASSFDRDYGYTF. DNA of the CDR3: TGTGCCAGCAGTTTCGACAGGGATTATGGCTACACCTTC.